The 16 T cell receptor beta chains below come from one sample, sequenced in a study of CD8+ T cells in alopecia areata. Treatment denoted: oral pan-JAK inhibitor, 5-10 mg twice daily. cDNA serving as the sequencing template came from extracted, reverse transcribed RNA. Measured with immunoSEQ multiplex PCR; TCRdb has only the in-frame clones, and not every one. This sample has about 210,000 clones, with 66% found just once. The starting material was CD4+ T cells sorted from blood, obtained at week 44, from a patient treated with tofacitinib. Source of these receptors: a human donor with alopecia areata.

This clone came up once. J is TRBJ1-4 and V is TRBV5-1, with TRBD1 matching 7 bases. The CDR3 length is 13 residues. The V segment lost 1 base and the J segment 13 bases; nucleotides outside the gene matches: 7. Looked up from germline, CDR1 is SGHRS and CDR2 is YFSETQ. As DNA, the CDR3 is TGCGCCAGCAGCTTGACAAACCGGGACAGACTGTTTTTT. Its protein product is CASSLTNRDRLFF. The full variable domain, completed using reference TRBV5-1 and TRBJ1-4, is KAGVTQTPRYLIKTRGQQVTLSCSPISGHRSVSWYQQTPGQGLQFLFEYFSETQRNKGNFPGRFSGRQFSNSRSEMNVSTLELGDSALYLCASSLTNRDRLFFGSGTQLSVL.

The rearrangement links TRBV7-9 to TRBJ2-1, with D possibly being TRBD2 (5 bases). The length of the CDR3 is 13 residues. V was clipped by 1 base and J by 7 bases, with 8 bases between them. Germline CDR1 is SEHNR and CDR2 is FQNEAQ (reference sequence). The CDR3 sequence: CASSLVGKNEQFF. CDR3 sequence (DNA): TGTGCCAGCAGCTTAGTCGGGAAGAATGAGCAGTTCTTC.

V is TRBV5-4 and J is TRBJ2-7; 7 nucleotides match TRBD2. Germline CDR1 SGHNT, CDR2 YYREEE (reference sequence). The CDR3 has 14 amino acids. V lost 4 bases and J lost 5; bases outside the gene matches: 9. CDR3 coding DNA: TGTGCCAGCAGCCTCCGGGGAGGGAACGACGAGCAGTACTTC. This encodes CASSLRGGNDEQYF.

The V gene is TRBV5-4, the J gene TRBJ2-3; D remains ambiguous. Trimming took 0 bases from V and 3 from J, leaving 5 bases between them. From germline, CDR1 is SGHNT and CDR2 YYREEE (reference sequence). This CDR3 comprises 13 residues. The CDR3 nucleotides are TGTGCCAGCAGCTTGGATGGAACAGATACGCAGTATTTT. It specifies CASSLDGTDTQYF.

As for this clone: Other DNA sequences in the same sample also yield this CDR3. The chain combines TRBV30 with TRBJ1-1, with a possible D match to TRBD1 (6 bases). Trimming pared 0 bases from V and 1 base from J, leaving 9 bases between. This CDR3 spans 14 amino acids. CDR1 and CDR2 (germline): GTSNPN, SVGIG (reference sequence). CDR3 nucleotide sequence: TGTGCCTGGAGTGTCCTAGGGGGGAACACTGAAGCTTTCTTT. Amino acids: CAWSVLGGNTEAFF. The full variable domain, its missing parts supplied by reference TRBV30 and TRBJ1-1, is SQTIHQWPATLVQPVGSPLSLECTVEGTSNPNLYWYRQAAGRGLQLLFYSVGIGQISSEVPQNLSASRPQDRQFILSSKKLLLSDSGFYLCAWSVLGGNTEAFFGQGTRLTVV.

In DNA, the CDR3 is TGTGCCTGGAGTATAAAGGCGATCATTGAAGCTTTCTTT. It specifies CAWSIKAIIEAFF. The chain employs TRBV30 and TRBJ1-1, with D unresolved. Looked up from germline, CDR1 is GTSNPN and CDR2 is SVGIG (reference sequence). This CDR3 spans 13 amino acids. V lost 2 bases, J lost 7 bases, and 14 bases lay in between.

The sample holds one count of this clone. The chain carries TRBV30 and TRBJ1-5, with a weak D call TRBD1 (6 bases). V lost 4 bases to trimming and J lost 7 bases, with 11 bases between them. Germline V CDR1 and CDR2: GTSNPN, SVGIG (reference sequence). The CDR3 loop spans 12 amino acids. The DNA for the CDR3 is TGTGCCTGGAACAGGGTTGGCCAGCCCCAGCATTTT. Translation: CAWNRVGQPQHF. Full variable domain (missing parts from reference TRBV30 and TRBJ1-5): SQTIHQWPATLVQPVGSPLSLECTVEGTSNPNLYWYRQAAGRGLQLLFYSVGIGQISSEVPQNLSASRPQDRQFILSSKKLLLSDSGFYLCAWNRVGQPQHFGDGTRLSIL.

This chain joins TRBV29-1 and TRBJ1-2, with unresolved D. CDR1 is SQVTM and CDR2 is ANQGSEA in the germline V gene. V lost 3 bases and J lost 2, with 10 bases in between. The CDR3 sequence is 13 residues long. CDR3 in amino acids: CSVEADGNYGYTF. CDR3 nucleotides: TGCAGCGTTGAGGCAGACGGGAACTATGGCTACACCTTC. Filled out from reference TRBV29-1 and TRBJ1-2, the complete variable domain reads SAVISQKPSRDICQRGTSLTIQCQVDSQVTMMFWYRQQPGQSLTLIATANQGSEATYESGFVIDKFPISRPNLTFSTLTVSNMSPEDSSIYLCSVEADGNYGYTFGSGTRLTVV.

This chain's CDR3 is CASSQAGPEAFF. CDR3 coding DNA: TGTGCCAGCAGCCAAGCCGGCCCTGAAGCTTTCTTT. The V gene is TRBV14, the J gene TRBJ1-1; no clear D gene. Germline V CDR1 and CDR2: SGHDN, FVKESK. Trimming took off 1 base at V and 6 bases at J, with 6 bases between the two ends. The CDR3 is 12 residues long. Full variable domain (missing parts from reference TRBV14 and TRBJ1-1): EAGVTQFPSHSVIEKGQTVTLRCDPISGHDNLYWYRRVMGKEIKFLLHFVKESKQDESGMPNNRFLAERTGGTYSTLKVQPAELEDSGVYFCASSQAGPEAFFGQGTRLTVV.

The rearrangement links TRBV9 to TRBJ2-3; unclear D gene. CDR3 length: 14 amino acids. The germline gives CDR1 SGDLS, CDR2 YYNGEE. The V and J ends lost 3 bases and 0 bases respectively, with 8 bases between them. CDR3 sequence reads: CASSAGWSTDTQYF. The DNA of the CDR3 is TGTGCCAGCAGCGCCGGGTGGAGCACAGATACGCAGTATTTT.

The rearrangement joins TRBV2 to TRBJ1-2, with D possibly matching TRBD1 (6 bases). Trimming took 9 bases from V and 4 from J, leaving 21 bases between them. Germline assignment: CDR1 SNHLY and CDR2 FYNNEI. There are 15 residues in the CDR3. CDR3 loop: CARRTAGTSFYGYTF. In DNA form, the CDR3 reads TGTGCCAGGAGGACAGCGGGAACCTCTTTCTATGGCTACACCTTC.

The chain recombines TRBV29-1 with TRBJ2-7; the match to TRBD2 covers 8 bases. This CDR3 comprises 15 residues. The germline V gene has CDR1 SQVTM and CDR2 ANQGSEA. Trimming removed 4 bases from V and 1 base from J; junction bases left unmatched: 9. CDR3 loop: CSVASGGPLSYEQYF. CDR3 in DNA: TGCAGCGTTGCAAGCGGGGGCCCCCTTTCCTACGAGCAGTACTTC.

The rearrangement joins TRBV27 to TRBJ1-2; TRBD1 matches at 9 bases. Losses at the gene ends were 6 bases for V and 8 bases for J; bases not matched to a gene: 7. The CDR3 sequence is 13 residues long. Germline-derived CDR1 and CDR2 are MNHEY and SMNVEV (reference sequence). CDR3 region: CASSRDRGGGYTF. The CDR3 bases are TGTGCCAGCAGCCGAGACAGGGGGGGAGGCTACACCTTC.

This clone was counted only a few times. The gene calls are TRBV28 and TRBJ1-1; D gene uncertain. The CDR3 spans 14 residues. Trimming pared 6 bases from V and 5 bases from J, leaving 16 bases between. The germline CDR1 and CDR2 sequences are MDHEN and SYDVKM. The CDR3 loop is CASSYPRRGTEAFF. Written as DNA, the CDR3 is TGTGCCAGCAGCTATCCGCGCCGGGGAACTGAAGCTTTCTTT.

CDR3: CARWSGLVGTEAFF. The DNA of the CDR3 is TGTGCCCGCTGGAGCGGACTTGTGGGCACTGAAGCTTTCTTT. The chain links TRBV30 to TRBJ1-1; D is undetermined. Germline V gene lookup returns CDR1 GTSNPN and CDR2 SVGIG (reference sequence). The CDR3 is 14 residues long. Trimming stripped 8 bases from V and 4 bases from J, with 20 bases between.

CDR3 in amino acids: CASSLEDIWGNQPQHF. The CDR3 DNA is TGTGCCAGCAGCTTAGAGGATATATGGGGCAATCAGCCCCAGCATTTT. J is TRBJ1-5 and V is TRBV7-2; D unclear. This CDR3 has 16 amino acids. V was clipped by 1 base and J by 2 bases, with 12 bases between them. The germline gives CDR1 SGHTA, CDR2 FQGNSA.